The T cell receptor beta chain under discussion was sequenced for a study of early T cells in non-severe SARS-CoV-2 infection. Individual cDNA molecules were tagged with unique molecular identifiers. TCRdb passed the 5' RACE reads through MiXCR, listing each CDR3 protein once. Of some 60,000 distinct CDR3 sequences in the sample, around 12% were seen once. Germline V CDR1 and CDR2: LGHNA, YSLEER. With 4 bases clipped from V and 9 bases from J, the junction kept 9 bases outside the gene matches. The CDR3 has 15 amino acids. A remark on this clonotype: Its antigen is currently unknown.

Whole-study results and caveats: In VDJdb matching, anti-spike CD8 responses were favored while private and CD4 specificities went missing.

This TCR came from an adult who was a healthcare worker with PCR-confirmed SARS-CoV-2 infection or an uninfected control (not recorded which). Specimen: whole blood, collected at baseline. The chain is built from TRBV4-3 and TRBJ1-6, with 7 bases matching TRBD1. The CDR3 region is CASSRADREGSPLHF. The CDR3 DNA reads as TGCGCCAGCAGCCGGGCCGACAGGGAAGGTTCACCCCTCCACTTT.